This TCR beta chain was obtained from a study of shared clonotypes between healthy human individuals. As originally analysed: Filtering differed because ImmunoSEQ produced junction-only sequences that carried no quality scores. Assay used: immunoSEQ multiplex PCR; TCRdb lists only in-frame clones, some missing. V, J and clone size derive from that table, while D and trimming were established from the DNA sequence. The sample consists of approximately 500,000 clones, about 96% of them appearing once. The V end lost 6 bases, the J end lost 2 bases, and 14 bases lay between the germline ends. The germline V gene has CDR1 MNHNS and CDR2 SASEGT. The CDR3 length is 14 residues.

This chain uses TRBV6-1 with TRBJ2-7; no reliable D call. The specimen was naive CD4+ T cells sorted from blood. Subset specified: CD45RA+ positively selected. The sequence was obtained from a woman aged 30 to 39 in good health. CDR3: CASRKNRAPYEQYF. The CDR3 DNA sequence: TGTGCCAGCAGAAAAAACCGGGCCCCCTACGAGCAGTACTTC.